This T cell receptor beta chain was obtained from a study of CD8+ T cells in alopecia areata (dated by TCRdb to the late 2010s). At the level of the whole study: High-throughput TCRbeta sequencing was used to examine T cell clonal expansion in alopecia areata in both the C3H/HeJ mouse model and human patients. Human TCRbeta sequencing covered scalp tissue and sorted CD4+ and CD8+ peripheral blood T cells from patchy and totalis/universalis alopecia areata patients and healthy controls. TCRbeta CDR3 regions were amplified by immunoSEQ multiplex PCR with 35 Vbeta forward and 13 Jbeta reverse primers. Clonality in the scalp was compared among normal scalp (n=4), patchy alopecia areata scalp (n=8), and alopecia totalis/universalis scalp (n=8). RNA was obtained with the PAXgene miRNA kit for fixed scalp, the miRNeasy kit for PBMCs, and the RNeasy kit for mouse skin. What the study reported, not specific to this receptor: Scalp TCR repertoire analysis is complicated because resident alphabeta T cells in normal human skin are also sequenced, whereas mouse skin is dominated by gammadelta T cells. Compared with normal scalp, lesional scalp had higher clonality and more expanded CD8+ clones, particularly in alopecia totalis/universalis, a pattern that suggests antigenic drive. TCR sequences shared between patients were less clear than in mice, possibly partly because of HLA diversity in the patient population.

The CDR3 measures 15 amino acids from cysteine to phenylalanine. This entry keeps only the CDR3 DNA: 45 bases, framed from base 1. V sheds 2 bases and J sheds 0 bases, leaving 11 bases between their ends. The CDR1 and CDR2 encoded by the germline V gene (reference sequence) are MNHEY and SMNVEV. Library creation used the immunoSEQ multiplex PCR assay. For TCR sequencing, RNA was extracted from every sample and reverse transcribed into cDNA to serve as template. SuperScript III was used to make first-strand cDNA, primed with a 2:1 mix of oligo-dT and random hexamers. A synthetic immune receptor repertoire was used to measure amplification bias, and any remaining bias was corrected computationally. The authors' analysis ran thus. After raw reads were preprocessed to remove errors, the CDR3 was defined following IMGT conventions as running from the conserved cysteine to phenylalanine. Clonality was calculated as 1 minus Shannon entropy normalized by log2 of the number of productive unique TCRs. Whether each scalp clone was CD4 or CD8 was inferred by checking scalp TCRbeta sequences against the CD4 and CD8 repertoires from sorted blood. The source is immuneACCESS, and TCRdb retained only in-frame sequences with V and J called. Part of the clones is not carried over; for the studies checked, unresolved V genes explain less than half of this, and the remainder is unexplained. V and J calls and clone size come straight from that table; D and trimming were deduced from the DNA. The sample table records approximately 130,000 clones; 45% to 50% of these occur just once. The ten largest clones capture about 10% of the sample.

This clone was recorded only once. The antigen it recognizes is unknown. No much larger clone exists at a distance of one base, and base qualities are not known. From alopecia areata patients, peripheral blood was collected along with lesional scalp punch biopsies. PBMCs were separated by density centrifugation and stained for CD3, CD4 and CD8, after which CD4+ and CD8+ T cells were sorted on a FACSAria. As part of a multicenter biomarker study, untreated alopecia areata patients were recruited. For about 5 biomarker-study patients, blood CD8+ T cells were further sorted into NKG2D-low and NKG2D-high fractions.

The chain couples TRBV27 to TRBJ2-7; the D element might be TRBD1 or TRBD2, as each aligns at 7 bases. The TCR originated in a human donor with alopecia areata. Sample: NKG2D-low CD8+ T cells sorted from blood. The cell subset or site label, as the study defines it: sorted CD8+ NKG2D-low blood T cells. In nucleotides, the sequence is TGTGCCAGCAGTTTACAGGGGGGGAGCTCCTACGAGCAGTACTTC. It codes for CASSLQGGSSYEQYF.